These T cell receptor beta chains were read from a single sample in a study of cytomegalovirus exposure and HLA in healthy donors. This table comes from immunoSEQ multiplex PCR, and its TCRdb copy is limited to in-frame clones, with some not included. The data hold fewer than 150,000 clones, with roughly 76% observed a single time. The sequencing input was PBMCs. These TCRs come from a man aged 45 to 65 in good health and CMV-seropositive. The CDR3 runs from the conserved cysteine through the conserved F or W. Fields, in order: V gene, clone size, J gene, D gene, CDR3 protein, CDR3 DNA. The D gene is left open where the match is weak. The listing skips clone size in some rows; elsewhere it reads once, few, many or a size class.

TRBV6-5	.	TRBJ2-4	TRBD2	CASNPLAEGKNIQYF	TGTGCCAGCAATCCCCTAGCGGAAGGCAAAAACATTCAGTACTTC
TRBV18	.	TRBJ2-7	.	CASSPSAGYGEQYF	TGTGCCAGCTCACCATCCGCAGGGTATGGGGAGCAGTACTTC
TRBV18	.	TRBJ2-5	TRBD2	CASTQGLAGAVETQYF	TGTGCCAGTACACAAGGCCTAGCGGGTGCTGTTGAGACCCAGTACTTC
TRBV28	.	TRBJ1-5	TRBD1	CASSLLGQGDQPQHF	TGTGCCAGCAGTCTGCTTGGACAGGGGGATCAGCCCCAGCATTTT
TRBV5-1	.	TRBJ2-3	TRBD1	CASSPMDRFGTQYF	TGCGCCAGCAGCCCCATGGACAGGTTCGGCACGCAGTATTTT
TRBV9	few	TRBJ2-4	.	CASSPGHLAKNIQYF	TGTGCCAGCAGCCCGGGACATTTAGCCAAAAACATTCAGTACTTC
TRBV28	.	TRBJ2-7	TRBD2	CASSRPGLVSYEQYF	TGTGCCAGCAGCCGACCGGGACTAGTCTCCTACGAGCAGTACTTC
TRBV10-1	.	TRBJ1-1	TRBD1	CASSRGQGYTEAFF	TGCGCCAGCAGCCGTGGACAGGGATACACTGAAGCTTTCTTT
TRBV28	.	TRBJ1-1	.	CASSFGGIRGVTGTEAFF	TGTGCCAGCAGTTTCGGGGGGATTAGGGGGGTAACGGGCACTGAAGCTTTCTTT
TRBV2	.	TRBJ1-1	.	CASSTGMNTEAFF	TGTGCCAGCAGCACAGGTATGAACACTGAAGCTTTCTTT
TRBV2	.	TRBJ1-5	TRBD1	CASSALQGGNQPQHF	TGTGCCAGCAGTGCCTTACAGGGGGGCAATCAGCCCCAGCATTTT
TRBV29-1	.	TRBJ2-5	.	CSVPPQGLETQYF	TGCAGCGTCCCACCCCAGGGGCTGGAGACCCAGTACTTC
TRBV7-2	once	TRBJ1-2	TRBD1	CASSIGGQGEIYGYTF	TGTGCCAGCAGCATAGGCGGACAGGGTGAAATCTATGGCTACACCTTC
TRBV2	.	TRBJ2-7	.	CAVGGGLGYEQYF	TGTGCCGTCGGAGGTGGATTGGGCTACGAGCAGTACTTC
TRBV10-1	.	TRBJ1-4	TRBD1	CASSDRQGARGEKLFF	TGCGCCAGCAGTGATCGACAGGGGGCGCGTGGTGAAAAACTGTTTTTT
TRBV6-5	few	TRBJ1-1	.	CASSRRLGNTEAFF	TGTGCCAGCAGTCGCCGACTAGGGAACACTGAAGCTTTCTTT
TRBV27	.	TRBJ2-5	.	CASSFGGGLDEETQYF	TGTGCCAGCAGTTTTGGCGGGGGCCTCGATGAAGAGACCCAGTACTTC
TRBV5-1	.	TRBJ2-1	TRBD1	CASSLEGWQGALNEQFF	TGCGCCAGCAGCTTGGAGGGATGGCAGGGGGCCCTCAATGAGCAGTTCTTC
TRBV6-5	.	TRBJ1-1	.	CASSDSSRGTEAFF	TGTGCCAGCAGTGACTCTTCCAGGGGCACTGAAGCTTTCTTT
TRBV27	.	TRBJ1-6	.	CATLQGSYNSPLHF	TGTGCCACTCTCCAGGGCTCCTATAATTCACCCCTCCACTTT
TRBV7-9	.	TRBJ2-1	.	CASSFEGGNNEQFF	TGTGCCAGCAGCTTCGAAGGGGGAAACAATGAGCAGTTCTTC
TRBV4-1	.	TRBJ1-5	.	CASSLQAGDQPQHF	TGCGCCAGCAGCCTGCAAGCGGGAGATCAGCCCCAGCATTTT
TRBV11-3	.	TRBJ2-3	.	CASSLAGPSTDTQYF	TGTGCCAGCAGCTTGGCGGGGCCTAGCACAGATACGCAGTATTTT
TRBV19	.	TRBJ1-5	TRBD1	CASSSDRGWNQPQHF	TGTGCCAGTTCCTCGGACAGGGGGTGGAATCAGCCCCAGCATTTT
TRBV6-5	few	TRBJ2-5	.	CASSYGTAAQETQYF	TGTGCCAGCAGTTACGGTACAGCCGCCCAAGAGACCCAGTACTTC
TRBV5-4	.	TRBJ1-2	TRBD1	CASSQRATGSNYGYTF	TGTGCCAGCAGTCAGCGGGCGACAGGGTCTAACTATGGCTACACCTTC
TRBV6-6	.	TRBJ2-1	.	CASSSRSDEQFF	TGTGCCAGCAGTTCTCGCTCGGATGAGCAGTTCTTC
TRBV5-1	.	TRBJ2-1	.	CASSFPSGKQAYGEQFF	TGCGCCAGCAGCTTCCCCTCAGGGAAGCAGGCCTATGGTGAGCAGTTCTTC
TRBV18	few	TRBJ2-2	.	CASSPRDTGELFF	TGTGCCAGCTCACCTCGGGACACCGGGGAGCTGTTTTTT
TRBV4-1	.	TRBJ2-2	.	CASSQVELGNTGELFF	TGCGCCAGCAGCCAAGTGGAGTTAGGGAACACCGGGGAGCTGTTTTTT
TRBV15	.	TRBJ1-1	.	CATSRDVGAGQAFF	TGTGCCACCAGCAGAGATGTAGGGGCCGGACAAGCTTTCTTT